This T cell receptor beta chain comes out of a study of shared clonotypes between healthy human individuals (dated by TCRdb to 2018 to 2020). As for the study more broadly: The cohort comprised two women and a few men aged 18 to 49 years. For each donor, CD4 naive and CD4 memory were each run on three plates, CD8 naive on two plates, and CD8 memory on one plate. Blood TCR repertoires of about 5 healthy adults were deeply sequenced to estimate repertoire size and the extent of clonotype sharing between individuals. To increase sequencing depth and limit assay-specific biases, different laboratories used diverse techniques to prepare libraries and sequence TCR repertoires. Per donor, leukapheresis produced somewhere between about 0.94 and 9 billion PBMCs. The investigation overall reported the following: Rarefaction of sorted-subset datasets indicated incomplete sequencing despite the large sequencing depth. Naive subsets generally had larger estimated clonotype richness than memory subsets did. Because the study included a small number of donors, the genetic and exposure-history diversity represented was limited. Based on pairwise subsampling, the degree of clonotype sharing among donors was expected to be affected by sequencing depth. About 5% of naive CD4, 3.5% of naive CD8, around 2.3% of memory CD4, and more than 0.35% of memory CD8 clonotypes were shared across a few donors. Sampling was restricted to blood, and TCR repertoires in tissues likely differ from the TCR repertoires found in blood. Clonotypes shared by all four sorted-subset donors showed higher generation probabilities than non-shared clonotypes.

As to this clone: What antigen it recognizes has not been identified. No per-base quality is available; no much larger clone lies one base away.

From the cysteine through the phenylalanine, the CDR3 covers 13 amino acids. Of the read, only the CDR3 DNA is kept; its 39 bases are in frame from base 1. Deletion took 7 bases off V and 3 bases off J, with a span of 16 bases between the germline ends. The germline V gene encodes CDR1 SQVTM and CDR2 ANQGSEA. Using the deep immunoSEQ assay, multiplex PCR amplified TCR CDR3 regions from genomic DNA. Extracted genomic DNA from each cell subset was distributed evenly across all wells of several immunoSEQ 96-well plates, and each plate was treated as a replicate. For sorted subsets, each replicate PCR was loaded with 200 to 250 ng genomic DNA, equivalent to about 30,000 T cell genomes. Purified libraries were quantified with a Qubit 3.0 fluorometer, sized on a Bioanalyzer 2100, and re-quantified with the KAPA Library Quantification kit. Every immunoSEQ 96-well plate was sequenced on a dedicated single-read 150-cycle Illumina NextSeq 550 flow cell. The paper's processing steps were these. The immunoSEQ output contained only junctional sequences without quality scores, so filtering could not match that applied to full-length reads. Sequences were annotated with PyIR, a Python wrapper for IgBLAST v1.9, using IMGT germline references to assign V/J genes and CDR3. Reads were removed for weak V/J assignments (E-value above 1e-6), missing CDR3, stop codons, out-of-frame junctions, or ambiguous translated residues. V3J clonotypes were defined as sequences sharing the same inferred V gene, J gene, and CDR3 amino acid sequence. Percentage overlap between repertoires was computed as shared unique clonotypes divided by the size of the smaller repertoire. RTK rarefaction, the Chao1 estimator, and Recon v2.1 estimates of unobserved clonotypes were used to assess repertoire richness. OLGA was used to compute generation probabilities for all TCRbeta clonotypes that the gDNA method yielded from a few donors. TCRdb took over this immuneACCESS table, retaining in-frame rearrangements with V and J assigned. Such tables are incomplete; in checked studies, under half of the missing clones stem from an unresolved V gene, and the remainder is unexplained. The DNA gave D and trimming, while V, J and clone size come from that table. The sample profile shows about 1 million clones; around 75% of them were found once. Approximately 1.5% of the sample goes to the ten largest clones.

Donors were healthy HIV-negative adults with no recently reported acute infections or vaccinations. Every donor was a Caucasian adult residing in Nashville, Tennessee, USA. CD4+ T cells were enriched through magnetic negative selection, after which naive cells were positively selected on CD45RA and the remaining negative fraction served as the memory subset. Blood was collected by leukapheresis, and PBMCs were isolated by Ficoll-Histopaque density gradient centrifugation and then cryopreserved in liquid nitrogen vapor phase. Analytical flow cytometry was used to check the purity and quantity of every magnetically sorted T cell population. Genomic DNA was isolated from every sorted fraction and measured by UV absorbance on a Nanodrop 2000c.

The sample comprised memory CD4+ T cells sorted from blood. The cell subset or site label corresponds to: CD45RA-negative fraction. This clonotype was obtained from a man younger than 30 in good health. Recombination linked TRBV29-1 to TRBJ2-7; the D gene cannot be resolved reliably. The DNA sequence is given as TGCAGCGGTTGTCTTTCCCAAGGCTACGAGCAGTACTTC. This encodes CSGCLSQGYEQYF.